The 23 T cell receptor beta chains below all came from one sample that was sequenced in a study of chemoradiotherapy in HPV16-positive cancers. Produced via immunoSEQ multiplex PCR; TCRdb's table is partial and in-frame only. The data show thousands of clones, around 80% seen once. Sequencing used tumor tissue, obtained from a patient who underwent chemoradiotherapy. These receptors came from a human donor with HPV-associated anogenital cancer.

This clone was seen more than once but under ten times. CDR3 loop: CSVATSGNNEQFF. The CDR3 region has the DNA TGCAGCGTCGCGACTAGCGGAAACAATGAGCAGTTCTTC. This rearrangement joins TRBV29-1 to TRBJ2-1, with 9 bases lining up with TRBD2. V trimming: 6 bases; J trimming: 5 bases; junction bases outside the gene matches: 5. CDR3 length: 13 amino acids. Germline-derived CDR1 and CDR2 are SQVTM and ANQGSEA.

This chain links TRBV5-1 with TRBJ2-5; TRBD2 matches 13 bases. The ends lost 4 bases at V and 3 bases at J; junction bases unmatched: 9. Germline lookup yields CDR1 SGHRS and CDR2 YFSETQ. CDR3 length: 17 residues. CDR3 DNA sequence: TGCGCCAGCAGCCCGGGACTAGCGGGGTCTTGGAAAGAGACCCAGTACTTC. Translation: CASSPGLAGSWKETQYF. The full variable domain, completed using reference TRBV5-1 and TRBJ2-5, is KAGVTQTPRYLIKTRGQQVTLSCSPISGHRSVSWYQQTPGQGLQFLFEYFSETQRNKGNFPGRFSGRQFSNSRSEMNVSTLELGDSALYLCASSPGLAGSWKETQYFGPGTRLLVL.

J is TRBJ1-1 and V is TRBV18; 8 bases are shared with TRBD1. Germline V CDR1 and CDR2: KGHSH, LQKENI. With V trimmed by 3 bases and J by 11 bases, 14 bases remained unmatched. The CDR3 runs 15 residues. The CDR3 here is CASSPRGQGGETAFF. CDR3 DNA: TGTGCCAGCTCACCCCGCGGACAGGGAGGGGAGACGGCTTTCTTT.

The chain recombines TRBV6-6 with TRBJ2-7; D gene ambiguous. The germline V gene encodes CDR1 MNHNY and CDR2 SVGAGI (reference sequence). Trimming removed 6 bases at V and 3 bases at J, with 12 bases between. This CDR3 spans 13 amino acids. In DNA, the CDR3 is TGTGCCAGCAGCCGTCCAAACAGCTACGAGCAGTACTTC. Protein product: CASSRPNSYEQYF.

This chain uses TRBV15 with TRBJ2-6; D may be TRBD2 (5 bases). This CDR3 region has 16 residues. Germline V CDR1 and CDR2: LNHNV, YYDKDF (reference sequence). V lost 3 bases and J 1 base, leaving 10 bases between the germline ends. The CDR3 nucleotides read TGTGCCACCAGCAGGTACACGGGGTCTGGGGCCAACGTCCTGACTTTC. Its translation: CATSRYTGSGANVLTF.

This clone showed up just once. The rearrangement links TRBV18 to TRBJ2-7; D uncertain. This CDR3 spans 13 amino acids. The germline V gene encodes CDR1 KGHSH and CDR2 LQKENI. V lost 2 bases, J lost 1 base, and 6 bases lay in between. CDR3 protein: CASSPSGSYEQYF. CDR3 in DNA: TGTGCCAGCTCACCAAGTGGTTCCTACGAGCAGTACTTC.

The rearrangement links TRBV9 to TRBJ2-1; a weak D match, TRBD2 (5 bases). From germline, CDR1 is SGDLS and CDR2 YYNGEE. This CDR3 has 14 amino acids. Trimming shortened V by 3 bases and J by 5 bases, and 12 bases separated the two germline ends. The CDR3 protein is CASSAGLADNEQFF. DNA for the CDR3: TGTGCCAGCAGCGCTGGACTTGCTGACAATGAGCAGTTCTTC. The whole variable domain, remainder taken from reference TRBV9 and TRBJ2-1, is DSGVTQTPKHLITATGQRVTLRCSPRSGDLSVYWYQQSLDQGLQFLIQYYNGEERAKGNILERFSAQQFPDLHSELNLSSLELGDSALYFCASSAGLADNEQFFGPGTRLTVL.

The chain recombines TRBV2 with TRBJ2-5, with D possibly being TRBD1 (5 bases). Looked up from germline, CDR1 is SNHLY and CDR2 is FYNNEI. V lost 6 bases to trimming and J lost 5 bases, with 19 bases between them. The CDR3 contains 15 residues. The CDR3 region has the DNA TGTGCCAGCAGCGCCCTAATAGGGGCGCAGGAGACCCAGTACTTC. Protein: CASSALIGAQETQYF.

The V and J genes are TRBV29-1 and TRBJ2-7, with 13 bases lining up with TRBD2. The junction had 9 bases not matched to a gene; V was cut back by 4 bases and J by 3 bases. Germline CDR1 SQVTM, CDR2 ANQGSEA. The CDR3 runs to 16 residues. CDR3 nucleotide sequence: TGCAGCGTTGTCTTGGGACTAGCGGGATTGGGCTACGAGCAGTACTTC. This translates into CSVVLGLAGLGYEQYF.

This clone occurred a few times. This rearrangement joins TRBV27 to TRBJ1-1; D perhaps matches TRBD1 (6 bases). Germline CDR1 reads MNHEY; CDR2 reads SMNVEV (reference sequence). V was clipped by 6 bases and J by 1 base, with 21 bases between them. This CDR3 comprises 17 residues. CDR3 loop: CASSFQPGGRKNTEAFF. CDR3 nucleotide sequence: TGTGCCAGCAGCTTTCAACCTGGGGGCCGGAAGAACACTGAAGCTTTCTTT.

The CDR3 DNA is TGTGCCAGCAGCACCGGACCTTCGGTGGGGGAGACCCAGTACTTC. Its protein is CASSTGPSVGETQYF. The chain couples TRBV9 to TRBJ2-5, with D hard to call. The CDR3 loop spans 15 amino acids. V was pared by 4 bases and J by 5 bases, with 18 bases between. CDR1 and CDR2 from the germline V gene are SGDLS and YYNGEE.

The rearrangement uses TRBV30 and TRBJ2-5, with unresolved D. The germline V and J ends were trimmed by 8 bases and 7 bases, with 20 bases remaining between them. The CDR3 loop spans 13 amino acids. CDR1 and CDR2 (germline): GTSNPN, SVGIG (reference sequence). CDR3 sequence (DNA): TGTGCCCCTTGTGGGTGTCAATTGGGGACCCAGTACTTC. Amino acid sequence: CAPCGCQLGTQYF.

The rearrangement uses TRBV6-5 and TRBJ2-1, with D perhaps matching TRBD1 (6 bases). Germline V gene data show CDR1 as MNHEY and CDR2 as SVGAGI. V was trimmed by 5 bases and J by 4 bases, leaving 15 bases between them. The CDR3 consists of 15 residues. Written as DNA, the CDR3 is TGTGCCAGCAGTCCCAGGTCAGGGGCTTACAATGAGCAGTTCTTC. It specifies CASSPRSGAYNEQFF.

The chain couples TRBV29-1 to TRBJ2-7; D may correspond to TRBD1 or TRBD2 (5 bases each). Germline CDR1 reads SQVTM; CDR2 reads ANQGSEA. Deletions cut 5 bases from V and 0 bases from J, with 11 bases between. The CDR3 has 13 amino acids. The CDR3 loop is CSVRVGTSYEQYF. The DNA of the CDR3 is TGCAGCGTTAGGGTGGGGACCTCCTACGAGCAGTACTTC.

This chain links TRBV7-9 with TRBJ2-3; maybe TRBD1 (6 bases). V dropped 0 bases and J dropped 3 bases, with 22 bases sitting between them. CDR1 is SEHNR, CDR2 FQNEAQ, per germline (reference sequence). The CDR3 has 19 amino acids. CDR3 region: CASSLAKGPRGLGTDTQYF. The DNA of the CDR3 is TGTGCCAGCAGCTTAGCGAAAGGCCCCAGGGGATTGGGGACAGATACGCAGTATTTT. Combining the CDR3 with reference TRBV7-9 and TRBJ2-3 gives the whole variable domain DTGVSQNPRHKITKRGQNVTFRCDPISEHNRLYWYRQTLGQGPEFLTYFQNEAQLEKSRLLSDRFSAERPKGSFSTLEIQRTEQGDSAMYLCASSLAKGPRGLGTDTQYFGPGTRLTVL.

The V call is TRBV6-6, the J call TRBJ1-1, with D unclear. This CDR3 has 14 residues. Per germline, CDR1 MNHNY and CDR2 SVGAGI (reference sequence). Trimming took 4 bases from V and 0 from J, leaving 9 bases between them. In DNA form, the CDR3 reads TGTGCCAGCAGTTCGAGGACCGTGAACACTGAAGCTTTCTTT. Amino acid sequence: CASSSRTVNTEAFF.

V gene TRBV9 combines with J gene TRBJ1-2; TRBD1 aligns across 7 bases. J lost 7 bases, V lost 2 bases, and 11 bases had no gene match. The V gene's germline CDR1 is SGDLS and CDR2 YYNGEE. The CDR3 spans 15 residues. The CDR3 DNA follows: TGTGCCAGCAGCGTCGGAGGGACAGTGTCGTCTGGCTACACCTTC. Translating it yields CASSVGGTVSSGYTF.

The CDR3 DNA reads TGCAGCGGCATACCGGGAGCCGAGAACACTGAAGCTTTCTTT. The encoded protein is CSGIPGAENTEAFF. This sequence joins TRBV29-1 and TRBJ1-1; D is undetermined. The CDR3 has 14 amino acids. Germline V gives CDR1 SQVTM, CDR2 ANQGSEA. Trimming cost V 7 bases and J 1 base, with 16 bases left between them.

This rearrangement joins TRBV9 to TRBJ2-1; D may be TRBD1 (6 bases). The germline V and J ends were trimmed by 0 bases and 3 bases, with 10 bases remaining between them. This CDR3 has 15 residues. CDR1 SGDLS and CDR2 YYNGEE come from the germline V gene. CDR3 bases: TGTGCCAGCAGCGTAGCACAGGGTGTCTACAATGAGCAGTTCTTC. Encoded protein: CASSVAQGVYNEQFF.

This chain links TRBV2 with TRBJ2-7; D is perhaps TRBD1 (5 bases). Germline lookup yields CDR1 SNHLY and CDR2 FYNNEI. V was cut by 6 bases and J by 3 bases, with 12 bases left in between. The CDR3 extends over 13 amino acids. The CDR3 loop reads CASRGTGNYEQYF. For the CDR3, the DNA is TGTGCCAGCAGGGGTACAGGAAACTACGAGCAGTACTTC.

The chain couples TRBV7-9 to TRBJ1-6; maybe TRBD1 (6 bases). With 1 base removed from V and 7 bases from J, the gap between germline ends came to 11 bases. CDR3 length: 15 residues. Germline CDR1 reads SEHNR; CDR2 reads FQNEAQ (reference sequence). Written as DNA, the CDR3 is TGTGCCAGCAGCTTAGTTACAGGGAGGAATTCACCCCTCCACTTT. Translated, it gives CASSLVTGRNSPLHF.

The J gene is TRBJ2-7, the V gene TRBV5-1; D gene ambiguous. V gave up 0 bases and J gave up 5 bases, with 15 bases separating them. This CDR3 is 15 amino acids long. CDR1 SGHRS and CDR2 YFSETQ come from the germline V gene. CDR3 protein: CASSLGLTISDEQYF. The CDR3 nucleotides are TGCGCCAGCAGCTTGGGACTCACCATATCGGACGAGCAGTACTTC.

The CDR3 DNA is TGTGCCAGCTCACAGGCGGGACAGGAATACGAGCAGTACTTC. It specifies CASSQAGQEYEQYF. The chain is built from TRBV18 and TRBJ2-7; TRBD1 matches at 8 bases. Germline V gene sequence: CDR1 KGHSH, CDR2 LQKENI. The CDR3 runs to 14 residues. With V trimmed by 4 bases and J by 4 bases, 6 bases remained unmatched.